A single sample gave rise to the 9 T cell receptor beta chains below, sequenced in a study of T-cell memory formation after mild COVID-19. TCRdb ran MiXCR on the 5' RACE reads and lists one entry per CDR3 protein. This sample yields about 190,000 distinct CDR3 sequences, of which 15% to 20% are seen a single time; around 2.4% belongs to the top ten. Sequenced sample: PBMCs or a T cell subset sorted from them (not recorded which). These receptors all come from an adult woman who had mild COVID-19 (a few samples of this study predate the infection). Cell type and time point are not known.

This clonotype was detected only a few times. The rearrangement uses TRBV3-1 and TRBJ1-2, with D perhaps matching TRBD1 (6 bases). Trimming removed 5 bases at V and 0 bases at J, with 7 bases between. Germline lookup yields CDR1 LGHDT and CDR2 YNNKEL (reference sequence). CDR3 size: 13 residues. The CDR3 protein is CASSRQANYGYTF. The CDR3 DNA is TGTGCCAGCAGCAGACAGGCTAACTATGGCTACACCTTC.

In its sample, this clonotype was seen a few times. The chain employs TRBV6-1 and TRBJ1-1, with TRBD1 matching over 9 bases. Per the germline V gene, CDR1 is MNHNS and CDR2 is SASEGT. The CDR3 contains 15 residues. V shed 6 bases, J shed 4 bases, and the junction held 9 bases outside the gene matches. As DNA, the CDR3 is TGTGCCAGCAGCGCGACAGGGGGAGGGAGCACTGAAGCTTTCTTT. It translates to CASSATGGGSTEAFF.

The gene calls are TRBV6-1 and TRBJ2-4; perhaps TRBD2 as D (5 bases). The germline V and J ends were trimmed by 0 bases and 0 bases, with 12 bases remaining between them. CDR3 length equals 17 residues. The germline gives CDR1 MNHNS, CDR2 SASEGT. CDR3 bases: TGTGCCAGCAGTGAAGCGGGAAGGAGGCTAGCCAAAAACATTCAGTACTTC. Translating it yields CASSEAGRRLAKNIQYF.

The chain employs TRBV2 and TRBJ2-7; D might be TRBD1 (7 bases). With 8 bases removed from V and 2 bases from J, the gap between germline ends came to 19 bases. The CDR3 has 15 amino acids. From germline, CDR1 is SNHLY and CDR2 FYNNEI. Here the CDR3 DNA reads TGTGCCAGCTCTGTTGGGAGGCAGGGGGCCTACGAGCAGTACTTC. Translating gives CASSVGRQGAYEQYF.

This clonotype has only a few counts. The V gene is TRBV6-5, the J gene TRBJ2-7; weak D call: TRBD1 (6 bases). The CDR3 totals 14 residues. Looked up from germline, CDR1 is MNHEY and CDR2 is SVGAGI. Trimming removed 7 bases at V and 3 bases at J, with 16 bases between. CDR3 coding DNA: TGTGCCAGCACCCGCCCAGGGGACGGCTACGAGCAGTACTTC. Translating gives CASTRPGDGYEQYF.

This clonotype has a handful of counts. The rearrangement uses TRBV7-9 and TRBJ2-7; TRBD2 matches at 9 bases. Germline V gene lookup returns CDR1 SEHNR and CDR2 FQNEAQ (reference sequence). The CDR3 runs to 14 residues. Germline trimming cut 5 bases from V and 3 bases from J; bases unmatched to any gene: 5. The CDR3 DNA reads TGTGCCAGCAGCCTTGGGACTAGCTTCTACGAGCAGTACTTC. Amino acid sequence: CASSLGTSFYEQYF.

The table lists this clonotype with a few counts. V usage is TRBV29-1 and J usage is TRBJ2-1; TRBD1 matches at 9 bases. The V gene's germline CDR1 is SQVTM and CDR2 ANQGSEA. V shed 3 bases, J shed 1 base, and the junction held 1 base outside the gene matches. The CDR3 runs to 14 residues. CDR3 nucleotides: TGCAGCGTTGATGACAGGGGGTCCTACAATGAGCAGTTCTTC. Its protein product is CSVDDRGSYNEQFF.

This clonotype occurred a few times. The CDR3: CASSSPVPGLAGGLGQETQYF. In DNA form, the CDR3 reads TGTGCCAGCAGCTCCCCGGTACCGGGACTAGCGGGAGGGCTGGGCCAAGAGACCCAGTACTTC. This chain connects TRBV7-2 to TRBJ2-5; 16 nucleotides agree with TRBD2. After removal of 4 bases from V and 1 base from J, the junction contained 15 bases not matched to a gene. CDR1 is SGHTA, CDR2 FQGNSA, per germline. The CDR3 extends over 21 amino acids.

In its sample, this clonotype was seen a few times. V usage is TRBV2 and J usage is TRBJ2-1; D tentatively fits TRBD1 or TRBD2 (5 bases each). Deletions cut 8 bases from V and 3 bases from J, with 11 bases between. There are 13 residues in the CDR3. Germline-derived CDR1 and CDR2 are SNHLY and FYNNEI. CDR3 loop: CASLGDHYNEQFF. DNA for the CDR3: TGTGCCAGCTTAGGGGACCACTACAATGAGCAGTTCTTC. The variable domain in full, completed from reference TRBV2 and TRBJ2-1, reads EPEVTQTPSHQVTQMGQEVILRCVPISNHLYFYWYRQILGQKVEFLVSFYNNEISEKSEIFDDQFSVERPDGSNFTLKIRSTKLEDSAMYFCASLGDHYNEQFFGPGTRLTVL.